A selection of T cell receptor beta chains follows, all from one sample in a study of T cells in tumors after PD-1 blockade. This table comes from immunoSEQ multiplex PCR, and its TCRdb copy is limited to in-frame clones, with some not included. The sample contains about 35,000 clones, 78% of which appear only once. The sequences come from PBMCs, collected before anti-PD-1 treatment. Receptors originate from a human donor with basal cell carcinoma. Both conserved end residues are part of each CDR3. The D gene is left open where the match is weak. A clone size is listed for some rows: how often the clone was seen (once, few, many), or a class if it is expanded.

D gene,J gene,V gene,clone size,CDR3 protein,CDR3 DNA
NA,TRBJ1-2,TRBV25-1,once,CASSEADNYGYTF,TGTGCCAGCAGTGAGGCTGACAACTATGGCTACACCTTC
NA,TRBJ2-5,TRBV28,NA,CASQVGKETQYF,TGTGCCAGCCAAGTAGGGAAAGAGACCCAGTACTTC
TRBD1,TRBJ1-1,TRBV11-3,once,CASSTRPTGVTEAFF,TGTGCCAGCAGCACCCGTCCTACAGGGGTCACTGAAGCTTTCTTT
TRBD2,TRBJ2-7,TRBV9,NA,CASSPTSGVAHEQYF,TGTGCCAGCAGCCCGACTAGCGGGGTAGCCCACGAGCAGTACTTC
NA,TRBJ2-2,TRBV2,NA,CASSKARSGRGELFF,TGTGCCAGCAGTAAAGCTAGGTCCGGCCGCGGGGAGCTGTTTTTT
NA,TRBJ1-2,TRBV9,NA,CASSVGNNYGYTF,TGTGCCAGCAGCGTTGGGAACAACTATGGCTACACCTTC
NA,TRBJ1-3,TRBV2,once,CASRDPAGHGNTIYF,TGTGCCAGCAGAGACCCCGCGGGACACGGGAACACCATATATTTT
NA,TRBJ1-1,TRBV7-9,few,CASSARTQRGTEAFF,TGTGCCAGCAGCGCGAGGACACAGAGGGGAACTGAAGCTTTCTTT
NA,TRBJ1-5,TRBV7-8,NA,CASSLGGGLGNQPQHF,TGTGCCAGCAGCTTAGGGGGCGGGTTGGGCAATCAGCCCCAGCATTTT
TRBD1,TRBJ1-6,TRBV30,NA,CAWSVDRDFSPLHF,TGTGCCTGGAGTGTGGACAGGGACTTTTCACCCCTCCACTTT
TRBD1,TRBJ1-6,TRBV7-2,NA,CASSVAGTANSPLHF,TGTGCCAGCAGCGTGGCCGGGACAGCTAATTCACCCCTCCACTTT
TRBD1,TRBJ2-7,TRBV19,NA,CASSFPKPGQGRGRDF,TGTGCCAGTAGCTTCCCGAAACCGGGACAGGGTAGAGGTCGGGACTTC
NA,TRBJ1-1,TRBV30,once,CAWSTNPGVWANTEAFF,TGTGCCTGGAGTACCAATCCCGGGGTTTGGGCGAACACTGAAGCTTTCTTT
TRBD1,TRBJ1-3,TRBV4-1,once,CASSHGQGPGNTIYF,TGCGCCAGCAGCCATGGACAGGGGCCTGGAAACACCATATATTTT
NA,TRBJ1-3,TRBV4-1,NA,CASSLAGNTIYF,TGCGCCAGCAGCCTGGCGGGAAACACCATATATTTT
NA,TRBJ1-1,TRBV21-1,NA,CASSKGIWDMNTEAFF,TGTGCCAGCAGCAAAGGCATTTGGGACATGAACACTGAAGCTTTCTTT
TRBD2,TRBJ2-6,TRBV7-2,NA,CASSYGLAGGAGANVLTF,TGCGCCAGCAGCTACGGACTAGCGGGGGGGGCAGGGGCCAACGTCCTGACTTTC
NA,TRBJ2-5,TRBV7-8,NA,CASSFGANYGQYF,TGTGCCAGCAGCTTCGGGGCTAATTACGGTCAGTACTTC
NA,TRBJ2-1,TRBV7-9,NA,CASSLEMVGEQFF,TGTGCCAGCAGCTTAGAAATGGTGGGGGAGCAGTTCTTC
NA,TRBJ1-2,TRBV3-1/TRBV3-2,NA,CASSQDAAGRGYTF,TGTGCCAGCAGCCAAGATGCGGCAGGACGTGGCTACACCTTC
NA,TRBJ2-7,TRBV10-3,NA,CAIGLRDEQYF,TGTGCCATCGGGTTAAGGGACGAGCAGTACTTC
NA,TRBJ2-3,TRBV12-3/TRBV12-4,NA,CASSLEVRDTQYF,TGTGCCAGCAGTCTAGAGGTTCGAGATACGCAGTATTTT
NA,TRBJ1-5,TRBV6-2/TRBV6-3,NA,CASSDRSGYQPQHF,TGTGCCAGCAGTGACAGATCAGGGTATCAGCCCCAGCATTTT
NA,TRBJ1-6,TRBV6-6,NA,CASSDTWSSPLHF,TGTGCCAGCAGTGACACTTGGAGTTCACCCCTCCACTTT
NA,TRBJ1-1,TRBV27,NA,CASSSLDKTNTEAFF,TGTGCCAGCAGTTCCCTGGACAAGACGAACACTGAAGCTTTCTTT
NA,TRBJ2-1,TRBV27,once,CASSLTGGMGNEQFF,TGTGCCAGCAGTTTAACTGGCGGGATGGGCAATGAGCAGTTCTTC
NA,TRBJ2-2,TRBV9,NA,CASSVGGFGDGELFF,TGTGCCAGCAGCGTTGGGGGGTTTGGCGACGGGGAGCTGTTTTTT
NA,TRBJ2-5,TRBV7-7,NA,CASSLVPAGRETQYF,TGTGCTAGCAGCTTAGTTCCGGCAGGGAGGGAGACCCAGTACTTC
NA,TRBJ2-3,TRBV6-1,NA,CASSEPGTDTQYF,TGTGCCAGCAGTGAGCCGGGCACAGATACGCAGTATTTT
NA,TRBJ2-5,TRBV6-5,NA,CASSPVRETQYF,TGTGCCAGCAGTCCCGTTCGGGAGACCCAGTACTTC
NA,TRBJ2-3,TRBV19,NA,CASSKFGGDPDTQYF,TGTGCCAGTAGTAAATTTGGGGGAGACCCAGATACGCAGTATTTT
NA,TRBJ2-1,TRBV24-1,once,CATGIMAGVDLDEQFF,TGTGCCACCGGTATAATGGCAGGGGTGGATTTGGATGAGCAGTTCTTC
NA,TRBJ2-7,TRBV5-1,NA,CASSFDTYYEQYF,TGCGCCAGCAGCTTTGACACTTACTACGAGCAGTACTTC
NA,TRBJ2-1,TRBV21-1,NA,CASSSYKLKQFF,TGTGCCAGCAGCAGCTATAAACTTAAGCAGTTCTTC
NA,TRBJ1-1,TRBV3-1/TRBV3-2,NA,CASSQLGRGTEAFF,TGTGCCAGCAGCCAATTGGGGAGGGGGACTGAAGCTTTCTTT
NA,TRBJ2-1,TRBV5-4,NA,CASSLFSARYNEQFF,TGTGCCAGCAGCTTGTTTAGCGCGAGGTACAATGAGCAGTTCTTC
NA,TRBJ1-2,TRBV13,few,CASSGEGLSGYTF,TGTGCCAGCAGTGGGGAAGGGTTAAGTGGCTACACCTTC
NA,TRBJ2-5,TRBV7-2,NA,CASSGQSSIQETQYF,TGTGCCAGCAGCGGGCAGTCATCGATCCAAGAGACCCAGTACTTC
NA,TRBJ2-5,TRBV27,NA,CASRTNGGTETQYF,TGTGCCAGCAGAACGAACGGGGGTACAGAGACCCAGTACTTC
TRBD1,TRBJ1-2,TRBV5-1,many,CASSLDRDYGYTF,TGCGCCAGCAGCTTAGACAGGGACTATGGCTACACCTTC
NA,TRBJ2-7,TRBV2,NA,CASRWRVGEQYF,TGTGCCAGCAGGTGGAGGGTTGGCGAGCAGTACTTC
NA,TRBJ2-3,TRBV2,NA,CASSEGSTRDTQYF,TGTGCCAGCAGTGAGGGGTCGACGAGGGATACGCAGTATTTT
TRBD2,TRBJ2-2,TRBV12-5,NA,CASGLVFLREWAGELFF,TGTGCTAGTGGTTTGGTATTCTTGCGGGAGTGGGCCGGGGAGCTGTTTTTT
NA,TRBJ1-2,TRBV29-1,NA,CSVEGGPYGYTF,TGCAGCGTTGAGGGGGGCCCCTATGGCTACACCTTC
TRBD2,TRBJ2-7,TRBV6-2/TRBV6-3,many,CASSYSGSYEQYF,TGTGCCAGCAGTTATAGCGGGTCCTACGAGCAGTACTTC